The rows below give T cell receptor beta chains drawn from one sample of a study of blood T cell repertoires in COVID-19. This table comes from immunoSEQ multiplex PCR, and its TCRdb copy is limited to in-frame clones, with some not included. The top ten hold around 4.7% of the sample, which has over 200,000 clones, approximately 79% seen once. The sequencing input was peripheral blood. The receptors were sampled from a human donor in a cohort sampled during active COVID-19. Each CDR3 is given with its conserved first and last residue. The D gene is left open where the match is weak. Clone sizes are given selectively: once, few, many, or a class where the clone is expanded.

clone_size	v_call	j_call	d_call	cdr3_nt	cdr3_aa
.	TRBV28	TRBJ2-7	TRBD2	TGTGCCAGCGGGACCGGAAGGACTAGCGGGAGGGCGGGTTACTTC	CASGTGRTSGRAGYF
.	TRBV6-5	TRBJ1-2	TRBD1	TGTGCCAGTCGACAGGGGGGTGCTTCTAGAGGCTACACCTTC	CASRQGGASRGYTF
.	TRBV2	TRBJ1-4	TRBD1	TGTGCCAGCAGGAAGGACAGGGTAGGGGAAAAACTGTTTTTT	CASRKDRVGEKLFF
.	TRBV5-6	TRBJ1-2	.	TGTGCCAGCAGTCTCACATACTATGGCTACACCTTC	CASSLTYYGYTF
.	TRBV5-1	TRBJ2-7	TRBD1	TGCGCCAGCAGCTGGAGACAGGGGTCCCACGAGCAGTACTTC	CASSWRQGSHEQYF
.	TRBV28	TRBJ1-3	TRBD1	TGTGCCAGCAGTTACCCCCCCGGACAGGTATTTGGAAACACCATATATTTT	CASSYPPGQVFGNTIYF
few	TRBV13	TRBJ2-7	.	TGTGCCAGCAGCTTCGGGACCTACGAGCAGTACTTC	CASSFGTYEQYF
.	TRBV27	TRBJ2-7	.	TGTGCCAGCAGTTTAGATCCAGGGGTCAACAACGAGCAGTACTTC	CASSLDPGVNNEQYF
.	TRBV10-3	TRBJ2-7	.	TGTGCCATCACCGAACAGCTCTTTTCCTACGAGCAGTACTTC	CAITEQLFSYEQYF
.	TRBV28	TRBJ1-4	TRBD1	TGTGCCAGCAGTTTGTGGGCAGGGGGCGAAAAACTGTTTTTT	CASSLWAGGEKLFF
.	TRBV6-4	TRBJ2-7	.	TGTGCCAGCAGTCACACAGGGGACTGCTACGAGCAGTACTTC	CASSHTGDCYEQYF
few	TRBV7-3	TRBJ2-7	TRBD2	TGTGCCAGCAGCTTATCGGGAGGGGTCGAGCAGTACTTC	CASSLSGGVEQYF
.	TRBV28	TRBJ2-3	TRBD2	TGTGCCAGCAGTTTTGTCATGTTAGCGGGAGGGTTATTCACAGATACGCAGTATTTT	CASSFVMLAGGLFTDTQYF